This T cell receptor beta chain was obtained from a study of regulatory T cells in long-lasting Graves disease. Findings of the study overall: Shared public clonotypes totalled around 2,900 in persistent patients, compared with around 880 in new patients.

The CDR3 is 14 residues long. Germline V lookup: CDR1 SNHLY, CDR2 FYNNEI. The V end was cut by 3 bases, the J end by 3 bases, with 12 bases between. This clonotype was recorded many times. Its antigen is as yet unknown. Arm-PCR with iRepertoire HTBI primers amplified the CDR3 regions for these TCR beta libraries. TCRdb independently ran MiXCR on the multiplex PCR reads; one entry per CDR3 protein. The data hold 350,000 to 500,000 distinct CDR3 sequences, with 12% to 15% observed a single time. Time point here: newly diagnosed GD, antithyroid drugs for less than 3 months. The TCR library was made from RNA that had been extracted from PBMCs in TRIzol. Separately, the same data were catalogued under a study of T cells in Graves' hyperthyroidism and ophthalmopathy. That paper states: Diagnosis of hyperthyroidism was new in patients aged 18 to 65, and its duration was under 2 months. Each diagnosis was grounded in clinical symptoms, serum thyroxine and TRAb, thyroid ultrasound, and orbital computed tomography. First-round RT-PCR with HTBI primers amplified the TCR CDR3 region.

The clonotype comes from a woman between 50 and 59 years old with Graves disease. The starting material was peripheral blood mononuclear cells (PBMCs), obtained at new diagnosis, from a patient treated with antithyroid drugs. V usage is TRBV2 and J usage is TRBJ2-7, with D perhaps given as TRBD1 or TRBD2 (5 bases each). The DNA for the CDR3 is TGTGCCAGCAGTGACGGGACGTCCTACTACGAGCAGTACTTC. Amino acid sequence: CASSDGTSYYEQYF.